The sequence of this T cell receptor (beta chain) was determined in a study of control samples from healthy donors and cancer patients. This clone was counted once. Trimming took 1 base from V and 1 from J, leaving 11 bases between them. CDR1 and CDR2 (germline): LNHDA, SQIVND (reference sequence). The CDR3 runs 16 residues. Assay: immunoSEQ multiplex PCR; the TCRdb copy retains only in-frame clones and omits some. The table records 130,000 to 150,000 clones, less than 90% of them present only once. Source material: blood. The TCR originated in a woman aged 25 to 39 in good health. V is TRBV19 and J is TRBJ2-1, with D perhaps TRBD2 (5 bases). The CDR3 loop is CASSIVGGTSYNEQFF. The DNA of the CDR3 is TGTGCCAGTAGTATAGTAGGAGGAACGTCCTACAATGAGCAGTTCTTC.